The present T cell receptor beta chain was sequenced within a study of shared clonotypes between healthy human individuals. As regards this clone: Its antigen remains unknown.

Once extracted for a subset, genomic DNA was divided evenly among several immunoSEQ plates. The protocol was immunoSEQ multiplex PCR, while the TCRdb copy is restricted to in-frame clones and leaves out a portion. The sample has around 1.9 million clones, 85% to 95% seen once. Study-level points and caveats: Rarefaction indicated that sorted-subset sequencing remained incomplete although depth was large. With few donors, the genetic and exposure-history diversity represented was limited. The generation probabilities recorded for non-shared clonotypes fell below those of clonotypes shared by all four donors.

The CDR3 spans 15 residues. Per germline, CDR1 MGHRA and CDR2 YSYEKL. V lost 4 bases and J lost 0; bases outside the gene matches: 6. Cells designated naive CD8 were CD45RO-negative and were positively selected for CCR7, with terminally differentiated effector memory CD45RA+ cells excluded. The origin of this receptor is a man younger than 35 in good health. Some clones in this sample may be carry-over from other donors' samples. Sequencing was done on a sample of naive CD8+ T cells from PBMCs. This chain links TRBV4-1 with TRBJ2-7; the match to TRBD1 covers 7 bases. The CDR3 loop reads CASSPQDRYSYEQYF. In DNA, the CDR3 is TGCGCCAGCAGCCCCCAGGACAGGTACTCCTACGAGCAGTACTTC.